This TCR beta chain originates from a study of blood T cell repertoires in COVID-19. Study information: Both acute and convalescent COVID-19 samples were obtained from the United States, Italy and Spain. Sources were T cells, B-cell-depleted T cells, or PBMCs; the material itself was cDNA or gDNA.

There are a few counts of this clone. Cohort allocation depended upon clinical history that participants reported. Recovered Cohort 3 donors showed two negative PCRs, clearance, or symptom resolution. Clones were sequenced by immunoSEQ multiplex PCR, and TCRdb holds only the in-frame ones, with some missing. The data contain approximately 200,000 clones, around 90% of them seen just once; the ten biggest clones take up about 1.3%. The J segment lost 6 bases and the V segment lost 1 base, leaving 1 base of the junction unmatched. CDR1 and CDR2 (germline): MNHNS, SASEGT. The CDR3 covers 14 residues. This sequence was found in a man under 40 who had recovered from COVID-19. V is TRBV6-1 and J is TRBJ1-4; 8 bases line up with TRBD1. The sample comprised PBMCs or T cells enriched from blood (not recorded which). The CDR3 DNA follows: TGTGCCAGCAGTGAAGGGACAGGGTATGAAAAACTGTTTTTT. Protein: CASSEGTGYEKLFF.